The 27 T cell receptor beta chains in this list originate from one sample, sequenced in a study of blood T cell repertoires in COVID-19. Clones were read by immunoSEQ multiplex PCR, and TCRdb kept only the in-frame ones, dropping some. This sample has fewer than 350,000 clones, with approximately 85% found just once. Material: PBMCs or T cells enriched from blood (not recorded which). The source is a man under 40 who had recovered from COVID-19.

In this sample, this clone turned up a few times. The rearrangement links TRBV2 to TRBJ2-5, with TRBD2 matching 7 bases. The CDR3 is 15 amino acids. V shed 4 bases and J 2 bases; nucleotides not matched to a gene: 7. Germline V gene sequence: CDR1 SNHLY, CDR2 FYNNEI. In nucleotides, the CDR3 is TGTGCCAGCAGTGGGTACGGGGGGACTCAAGAGACCCAGTACTTC. Its protein is CASSGYGGTQETQYF.

The chain is built from TRBV4-1 and TRBJ1-2, with 7 nucleotides matching TRBD1. CDR1 and CDR2 (germline): MGHRA, YSYEKL. J lost 5 bases, V lost 4 bases, and 10 bases had no gene match. This CDR3 is 15 amino acids long. CDR3 in amino acids: CASSPIDRDFYGYTF. Written as DNA, the CDR3 is TGCGCCAGCAGCCCCATAGACAGGGACTTTTATGGCTACACCTTC.

The chain combines TRBV4-2 with TRBJ1-6; 9 positions match TRBD1. Trimming at V came to 4 bases and at J to 0 bases, leaving 4 bases not matched to a gene. The CDR3 totals 17 residues. The V gene's germline CDR1 is LGHNA and CDR2 YNFKEQ. DNA of the CDR3: TGTGCCAGCAGCCGGGACAGGGAGAGCTCCTATAATTCACCCCTCCACTTT. It is translated as CASSRDRESSYNSPLHF.

This clone was counted between two and nine times. This chain's CDR3 is CASRDRGHGYTF. DNA for the CDR3: TGTGCCAGCAGGGACAGGGGGCATGGCTACACCTTC. This chain uses TRBV6-5 with TRBJ1-2; 11 bases match TRBD1. Germline V gene sequence: CDR1 MNHEY, CDR2 SVGAGI. CDR3 length: 12 residues. Trimming removed 6 bases from V and 6 bases from J; junction bases left unmatched: 0.

The chain couples TRBV5-4 to TRBJ1-3; 9 bases align to TRBD1. This CDR3 region has 15 residues. J was trimmed by 0 bases and V by 7 bases; bases with no gene match: 5. Per germline, CDR1 SGHNT and CDR2 YYREEE (reference sequence). This chain's CDR3 is CASGTGLNSGNTIYF. The CDR3 nucleotides read TGTGCCAGCGGGACAGGGCTCAACTCTGGAAACACCATATATTTT.

The chain couples TRBV12-5 to TRBJ2-5; the match to TRBD1 covers 9 bases. The germline V gene has CDR1 LGHNT and CDR2 FRNRAP. The CDR3 contains 19 residues. J gave up 5 bases and V 2 bases, and 18 bases lay outside the gene matches. The CDR3 DNA is TGTGCTAGTGGTTTGATCTACGGGACAGGGATAGTAGCATGGGAGACCCAGTACTTC. Amino acid sequence: CASGLIYGTGIVAWETQYF. The full variable domain, its missing parts supplied by reference TRBV12-5 and TRBJ2-5, is DARVTQTPRHKVTEMGQEVTMRCQPILGHNTVFWYRQTMMQGLELLAYFRNRAPLDDSGMPKDRFSAEMPDATLATLKIQPSEPRDSAVYFCASGLIYGTGIVAWETQYFGPGTRLLVL.

The gene calls are TRBV3-1 (or the pseudogene TRBV3-2) and TRBJ1-1, with 10 bases fitting TRBD1. CDR1 and CDR2 (germline): LGHDT, YNNKEL (reference sequence). The trim removed 4 bases at V and 10 bases at J, leaving 6 bases unmatched. The CDR3 totals 13 residues. Here the CDR3 DNA reads TGTGCCAGCAGCCGAGGGACAGGGGACGGAGCTTTCTTT. Translating gives CASSRGTGDGAFF.

The chain recombines TRBV4-3 with TRBJ1-6; possible D gene TRBD1, 5 bases. The V and J ends lost 2 bases and 7 bases respectively, with 12 bases between them. The CDR3 length is 15 residues. Germline values: CDR1 LGHNA, CDR2 YSLEER. This CDR3 reads CASSQYGRGNSPLHF. Written as DNA, the CDR3 is TGCGCCAGCAGCCAATATGGGAGGGGAAATTCACCCCTCCACTTT.

The chain couples TRBV12-3 or TRBV12-4 to TRBJ1-2; D not certain. V was trimmed by 3 bases and J by 3 bases, leaving 8 bases between them. The CDR3 extends over 13 amino acids. The chain's CDR3 is CASSFGRDYGYTF. DNA for the CDR3: TGTGCCAGCAGTTTTGGGAGAGACTATGGCTACACCTTC.

V usage is TRBV4-2 and J usage is TRBJ2-3, with D tentatively TRBD1 (6 bases). CDR1 is LGHNA and CDR2 is YNFKEQ in the germline V gene. The CDR3 consists of 17 residues. The germline V and J ends were trimmed by 0 bases and 3 bases, with 16 bases remaining between them. CDR3 sequence reads: CASSQDLTGFRTDTQYF. The DNA of the CDR3 is TGTGCCAGCAGCCAAGATCTAACAGGGTTTCGGACAGATACGCAGTATTTT.

The chain employs TRBV6-4 and TRBJ1-5, with 11 bases that match TRBD1. The length of the CDR3 is 15 residues. Germline values: CDR1 MRHNA, CDR2 SNTAGT. V lost 8 bases and J lost 6; bases outside the gene matches: 9. The CDR3, as DNA: TGTGCCAGCTCAAGCTCCGGGACAGGGGGTCAGCCCCAGCATTTT. Residues: CASSSSGTGGQPQHF.

CDR3 sequence: CASSLEAGGETNPLHF. The CDR3 DNA reads TGTGCCAGCAGCTTAGAGGCGGGTGGGGAAACCAACCCCCTCCACTTT. The chain carries TRBV7-6 and TRBJ1-6; D is unresolved. Germline-derived CDR1 and CDR2 are SGHVS and FNYEAQ. Trimming shortened V by 1 base and J by 13 bases, and 20 bases separated the two germline ends. This CDR3 spans 16 amino acids.

The genes are TRBV5-8 and TRBJ1-4, with unresolved D. V was pared by 4 bases and J by 7 bases, with 14 bases between. Germline CDR1 and CDR2: SGHTS and YDEGEE. This CDR3 is 14 amino acids long. In DNA form, the CDR3 reads TGTGCCAGCAGCCAGGTCCCGGGAGTTGAAAAACTGTTTTTT. It encodes CASSQVPGVEKLFF.

This rearrangement joins TRBV9 to TRBJ1-2; D gene uncertain. The V gene lost 1 base and the J gene lost 4 bases, with 5 bases spanning the gap. This CDR3 has 12 residues. Germline values: CDR1 SGDLS, CDR2 YYNGEE. This chain's CDR3 is CASSVSFYGYTF. Written as DNA, the CDR3 is TGTGCCAGCAGCGTATCTTTCTATGGCTACACCTTC. The entire variable domain, with the rest obtained from reference TRBV9 and TRBJ1-2, is as follows: DSGVTQTPKHLITATGQRVTLRCSPRSGDLSVYWYQQSLDQGLQFLIQYYNGEERAKGNILERFSAQQFPDLHSELNLSSLELGDSALYFCASSVSFYGYTFGSGTRLTVV.

The genes are TRBV3-1 (or the pseudogene TRBV3-2) and TRBJ1-2; D is possibly TRBD1 (6 bases). Trimming removed 5 bases from V and 6 bases from J, with 13 bases in between. Germline CDR1 LGHDT, CDR2 YNNKEL (reference sequence). The CDR3 has 13 amino acids. The CDR3 DNA sequence: TGTGCCAGCAGCACCCGACAGGATGATGGCTACACCTTC. Translating it yields CASSTRQDDGYTF.

This clone was picked up a small number of times. CDR3 coding DNA: TGTGCCAGCAGTCAGCGGACAGGGGGCTTTGAAAAACTGTTTTTT. Protein product: CASSQRTGGFEKLFF. The chain employs TRBV7-9 and TRBJ1-4; 11 positions match TRBD1. CDR3 length: 15 amino acids. V gave up 6 bases and J gave up 7 bases; unmatched junction bases: 7. Germline CDR1 is SEHNR and CDR2 is FQNEAQ (reference sequence).

V and J are TRBV2 and TRBJ2-5; tentatively, D is TRBD1 (5 bases). Germline V CDR1 and CDR2: SNHLY, FYNNEI. V lost 4 bases to trimming and J lost 3 bases, with 9 bases between them. The CDR3 consists of 13 residues. Here the CDR3 reads CASSGFREETQYF. For the CDR3, the DNA is TGTGCCAGCAGTGGGTTCAGGGAAGAGACCCAGTACTTC. Looking up the rest from reference TRBV2 and TRBJ2-5 gives the full variable domain: EPEVTQTPSHQVTQMGQEVILRCVPISNHLYFYWYRQILGQKVEFLVSFYNNEISEKSEIFDDQFSVERPDGSNFTLKIRSTKLEDSAMYFCASSGFREETQYFGPGTRLLVL.

The V gene is TRBV5-1, the J gene TRBJ2-2; 9 bases agree with TRBD1. The CDR3 totals 16 residues. Per germline, CDR1 SGHRS and CDR2 YFSETQ. Germline trimming cut 0 bases from V and 7 bases from J; bases unmatched to any gene: 7. The CDR3 DNA reads as TGCGCCAGCAGCTTGGACATACAGGGGGCAAGCGGGGAGCTGTTTTTT. It encodes CASSLDIQGASGELFF.

The CDR3 DNA sequence: TGCGCCAGCAGCCAAACAGTGATGAACACTGAAGCTTTCTTT. This gives the protein CASSQTVMNTEAFF. The chain carries TRBV5-1 and TRBJ1-1; no definite D call. The CDR3 is 14 amino acids. Deletions cut 4 bases from V and 0 bases from J, with 10 bases between. The germline CDR1 and CDR2 sequences are SGHRS and YFSETQ.

The chain recombines TRBV9 with TRBJ2-5; 10 bases match TRBD2. Germline assignment: CDR1 SGDLS and CDR2 YYNGEE. The CDR3 covers 20 residues. With 3 bases clipped from V and 5 bases from J, the junction kept 22 bases outside the gene matches. As DNA, the CDR3 is TGTGCCAGCAGCGCATCTTCACGCGGGACTAGCGATAAGAATTTGGAGACCCAGTACTTC. This encodes CASSASSRGTSDKNLETQYF.

This clone was seen once. V gene TRBV2 combines with J gene TRBJ1-2; D might be TRBD1 (6 bases). Germline assignment: CDR1 SNHLY and CDR2 FYNNEI. The CDR3 runs 15 residues. Trimming removed 6 bases from V and 0 bases from J, with 14 bases in between. The CDR3 nucleotides read TGTGCCAGCAGACCGACAGGCGTAGCTAACTATGGCTACACCTTC. This sequence encodes CASRPTGVANYGYTF.

The chain uses TRBV6-2 or TRBV6-3 and TRBJ2-1, with 8 bases aligning to TRBD2. The CDR3 contains 14 residues. V was clipped by 0 bases and J by 6 bases; unmatched bases: 1. Germline CDR1 is MNHEY and CDR2 is SVGEGT. CDR3 loop: CASSYSGTSNEQFF. DNA for the CDR3: TGTGCCAGCAGTTACTCGGGGACTAGCAATGAGCAGTTCTTC.

The V and J genes are TRBV12-3 or TRBV12-4 and TRBJ1-2, with a possible D match to TRBD1 (5 bases). The CDR3 runs to 12 residues. Trimming removed 2 bases at V and 8 bases at J, with 9 bases between. For the CDR3, the DNA is TGTGCCAGCAGTTTACCAGGGTTCGGCTACACCTTC. As protein: CASSLPGFGYTF.

The V gene is TRBV21-1, the J gene TRBJ2-7; the D call TRBD2 from the table was never checked on the DNA. TRBV21-1 constitutes a pseudogene. The CDR3 runs 16 residues. The CDR3 loop reads CASSRRLRLRSYEQYF. In DNA, the CDR3 is TGTGCCAGCAGCAGGCGACTTCGGCTTCGCTCCTACGAGCAGTACTTC.

The genes are TRBV18 and TRBJ1-2; D is perhaps TRBD1 (5 bases). Between the trimmed V and J ends, which lost 4 bases and 5 bases, there was a span of 14 bases. Germline lookup yields CDR1 KGHSH and CDR2 LQKENI. The CDR3 totals 14 residues. The CDR3 sequence: CASSRTPEGYGYTF. The DNA of the CDR3 is TGTGCCAGCTCACGGACACCCGAAGGGTATGGCTACACCTTC.

This clone was observed a few times. J is TRBJ1-6 and V is TRBV7-8; 11 positions agree with TRBD1. The CDR3 has 17 amino acids. Unmatched junction bases numbered 7, after V lost 1 base and J lost 8 bases. Germline V gene lookup returns CDR1 SGHVS and CDR2 FQNEAQ. The CDR3 here is CASSLVIGTGGDSPLHF. CDR3 nucleotide sequence: TGTGCCAGCAGCTTAGTCATTGGGACAGGGGGTGATTCACCCCTCCACTTT.

The chain carries TRBV2 and TRBJ1-2; tentatively, D is TRBD1 (6 bases). Between the trimmed V and J ends, which lost 5 bases and 4 bases, there was a span of 11 bases. CDR1 and CDR2 (germline): SNHLY, FYNNEI. This CDR3 spans 13 amino acids. CDR3 DNA sequence: TGTGCCAGCAGTACCACAGGGATCTATGGCTACACCTTC. Translation gives CASSTTGIYGYTF.